The clone carrying this T cell receptor (beta chain) was picked up many times. Its antigen is undetermined. This record comes from a study of lung T cells in sarcoidosis with Löfgren's syndrome. The length of the CDR3 is 15 residues. V lost 10 bases, J lost 2 bases, and 19 bases lay in between. Germline V lookup: CDR1 SEHNR, CDR2 FQNEAQ (reference sequence). Study results and limitations: In alpha-beta pairs, TRAV12-1 favored TRBV2, and their CDR3s were homologous. Shared TRAV12-1 and TRBV2 CDR3 motifs across Löfgren's syndrome patients reportedly suggested public CD4+ TCRs. TRAV12-1 and TRBV2 were reportedly most expanded in Löfgren's patients.

Using its own MiXCR run on the reads, TCRdb lists one record per CDR3 protein. The sample carries some 20,000 distinct CDR3 sequences, roughly a fifth recorded once. Material for sequencing was CD4+ T cells from PBMCs. This sequence joins TRBV7-9 and TRBJ2-3, with D possibly being TRBD1 (5 bases). This sequence originates from a human donor with sarcoidosis (Löfgren's syndrome or another form), or a control subject (not recorded which). CDR3 in DNA: TGTGCCACCTATTTAGGGGCAGGAGTCACAGATACGCAGTATTTT. It encodes CATYLGAGVTDTQYF.